These 17 T cell receptor beta chains were all obtained from the same sample, sequenced in a study of identical twins. Using its own MiXCR run on the 5' RACE reads, TCRdb lists one record per CDR3 protein. The top ten clones hold 0.44% of a sample with 450,000 to 650,000 distinct CDR3 sequences, 12% to 15% of them seen once. The sample was also linked to a second study, of yellow fever vaccine responses in identical twins.

Sequencing used CD4+ T cells sorted from blood. These receptors were taken from a woman aged 18-30 years in good health.

The chain combines TRBV18 with TRBJ2-4; 10 bases align to TRBD2. V trimming: 2 bases; J trimming: 0 bases; junction bases outside the gene matches: 4. Per germline, CDR1 KGHSH and CDR2 LQKENI. CDR3 length: 17 residues. The CDR3 reads CASSPRTSGLAKNIQYF. The CDR3 DNA reads TGTGCCAGCTCACCAAGGACTAGCGGCCTAGCCAAAAACATTCAGTACTTC.

J is TRBJ2-1 and V is TRBV12-3 or TRBV12-4; D might be TRBD1 (8 bases). This CDR3 is 16 amino acids long. Trimming took 6 bases from V and 1 from J, leaving 16 bases between them. The CDR3 coding sequence is TGTGCCAGCAGCAGAACAGGGGGAGGGTCCTACAATGAGCAGTTCTTC. This encodes CASSRTGGGSYNEQFF.

The CDR3 DNA reads TGCGCCAGCCGGGATTTAGCGGGAGGCCGCTACGAGCAGTACTTC. It encodes CASRDLAGGRYEQYF. The chain uses TRBV10-2 and TRBJ2-7, with 10 bases that match TRBD2. V shed 8 bases, J shed 3 bases, and the junction held 10 bases outside the gene matches. CDR3 length equals 15 residues. CDR1 is WSHSY, CDR2 SAAADI, per germline.

J is TRBJ2-2 and V is TRBV25-1; TRBD1 or TRBD2 may be the D gene (5 bases each). Germline CDR1 is MGHDK and CDR2 is SYGVNS. The CDR3 spans 16 residues. V was shortened by 3 bases and J by 4 bases, with 15 bases between the two germline ends. This chain's CDR3 is CASSDSGGSVTGELFF. The CDR3 nucleotides are TGTGCCAGCAGTGATAGTGGGGGATCTGTCACCGGGGAGCTGTTTTTT. Full variable domain (remainder filled in from reference TRBV25-1 and TRBJ2-2): EADIYQTPRYLVIGTGKKITLECSQTMGHDKMYWYQQDPGMELHLIHYSYGVNSTEKGDLSSESTVSRIRTEHFPLTLESARPSHTSQYLCASSDSGGSVTGELFFGEGSRLTVL.

The chain has TRBV7-9 and TRBJ2-3; D ambiguous. Germline lookup yields CDR1 SEHNR and CDR2 FQNEAQ (reference sequence). V lost 3 bases to trimming and J lost 2 bases, with 12 bases between them. The CDR3 consists of 15 residues. The CDR3 nucleotides read TGTGCCAGCAGCTTTTTGTTTAGGTCCACAGATACGCAGTATTTT. It specifies CASSFLFRSTDTQYF.

The chain's CDR3 is CASSQEPSSYNEQFF. In nucleotides, the CDR3 is TGTGCCAGCAGCCAAGAACCCAGCTCCTACAATGAGCAGTTCTTC. The genes are TRBV3-1 and TRBJ2-1; D call uncertain. CDR3 length: 15 amino acids. Trimming removed 0 bases from V and 0 bases from J, with 6 bases in between. CDR1 is LGHDT, CDR2 YNNKEL, per germline (reference sequence).

The chain carries TRBV20-1 and TRBJ1-2; TRBD1 aligns across 8 bases. J gave up 6 bases and V 1 base, and 13 bases lay outside the gene matches. The CDR3 has 16 amino acids. Germline lookup yields CDR1 DFQATT and CDR2 SNEGSKA (reference sequence). The CDR3 DNA reads TGCAGTGCTAGAGCACACTTAGACAGGGGATTGGATGGCTACACCTTC. Its translation: CSARAHLDRGLDGYTF.

This clonotype was seen only a few times. The chain joins TRBV5-1 to TRBJ1-4; the D gene is possibly TRBD1 (5 bases). CDR1 is SGHRS and CDR2 is YFSETQ in the germline V gene. CDR3 length equals 18 residues. V lost 5 bases and J lost 0, with 20 bases in between. The CDR3 bases are TGCGCCAGCAGACGGGGCCTCCAGGACCTTGCAACTAATGAAAAACTGTTTTTT. It specifies CASRRGLQDLATNEKLFF. Full variable domain (remainder filled in from reference TRBV5-1 and TRBJ1-4): KAGVTQTPRYLIKTRGQQVTLSCSPISGHRSVSWYQQTPGQGLQFLFEYFSETQRNKGNFPGRFSGRQFSNSRSEMNVSTLELGDSALYLCASRRGLQDLATNEKLFFGSGTQLSVL.

This chain joins TRBV7-2 and TRBJ2-3; 10 nucleotides agree with TRBD1. Germline V CDR1 and CDR2: SGHTA, FQGNSA. The CDR3 is made up of 16 amino acids. V was pared by 4 bases and J by 6 bases, with 10 bases of the junction left unmatched. The CDR3 region is CASSSPDRGQADTQYF. The CDR3 bases are TGTGCCAGCAGCTCCCCCGACAGGGGGCAAGCGGATACGCAGTATTTT.

The chain links TRBV3-1 to TRBJ2-7; D is possibly TRBD1 (7 bases). Germline V gene data show CDR1 as LGHDT and CDR2 as YNNKEL (reference sequence). V was clipped by 3 bases and J by 2 bases, with 14 bases between them. The CDR3 spans 15 residues. CDR3 protein: CASSQEGAGPYEQYV. The DNA for the CDR3 is TGTGCCAGCAGCCAGGAGGGGGCAGGGCCCTACGAGCAGTACGTC.

This clonotype appeared many times. This chain links TRBV7-9 with TRBJ2-1, with unresolved D. CDR1 is SEHNR, CDR2 FQNEAQ, per germline (reference sequence). V lost 5 bases, J lost 3 bases, and 5 bases lay in between. The length of the CDR3 is 12 residues. For the CDR3, the DNA is TGTGCCAGCAGCCCGGACTACAATGAGCAGTTCTTC. Its protein is CASSPDYNEQFF.

This clonotype has only a few counts. The J gene is TRBJ1-1, the V gene TRBV5-6; TRBD1 matches 8 bases. This CDR3 spans 14 amino acids. Germline trimming cut 4 bases from V and 5 bases from J; bases unmatched to any gene: 7. Germline-derived CDR1 and CDR2 are SGHDT and YYEEEE. The CDR3 nucleotides read TGTGCCAGCAGCCCTAGACAGGGGAAAACTGAAGCTTTCTTT. The encoded protein is CASSPRQGKTEAFF.

The table lists this clonotype with a few counts. The chain uses TRBV27 and TRBJ2-5; a possible D gene is TRBD2 (6 bases). CDR3 length: 13 amino acids. The germline V gene encodes CDR1 MNHEY and CDR2 SMNVEV (reference sequence). Trimming pared 2 bases from V and 3 bases from J, leaving 7 bases between. The CDR3 coding sequence is TGTGCCAGCAGTTTACGGGGGAAAGAGACCCAGTACTTC. Amino acids: CASSLRGKETQYF.

The V call is TRBV10-3, the J call TRBJ2-7; a weak D match, TRBD2 (6 bases). The ends were cut back, 5 bases at V and 0 bases at J, with 11 bases in the middle. Germline-derived CDR1 and CDR2 are ENHRY and SYGVKD. The CDR3 covers 14 residues. The CDR3 coding sequence is TGTGCCATCAGTCTAGGAGGGGCCTCCTACGAGCAGTACTTC. The encoded protein is CAISLGGASYEQYF.

This clonotype was seen only a few times. The chain has TRBV20-1 and TRBJ2-3, with TRBD1 matching 9 bases. This CDR3 has 18 residues. Per germline, CDR1 DFQATT and CDR2 SNEGSKA (reference sequence). J lost 2 bases, V lost 1 base, and 13 bases had no gene match. This CDR3 reads CSARGDRDFSQITDTQYF. The DNA of the CDR3 is TGCAGTGCTAGAGGGGACAGGGATTTTTCCCAAATCACAGATACGCAGTATTTT.

This clonotype was seen more than once but under ten times. The V and J genes are TRBV12-3 or TRBV12-4 and TRBJ2-5, with D unresolved. The CDR3 contains 14 residues. V was clipped by 6 bases and J by 5 bases, with 16 bases between them. CDR3 protein: CASSPSDSRETQYF. CDR3 DNA: TGTGCCAGCAGCCCATCAGACTCGCGGGAGACCCAGTACTTC.

The gene calls are TRBV20-1 and TRBJ1-4; D is possibly TRBD1 (6 bases). V was shortened by 1 base and J by 8 bases, with 17 bases between the two germline ends. This CDR3 has 15 residues. From germline, CDR1 is DFQATT and CDR2 SNEGSKA (reference sequence). The CDR3 protein is CSARVKGHTYEKLFF. The CDR3, as DNA: TGCAGTGCTAGAGTGAAGGGACATACATACGAAAAACTGTTTTTT.